The sequence of this TCR beta chain was determined in a study of blood T cells in healthy people across ages. Study information: Template switching recovered approximately one barcoded beta molecule for every two T cells. Study observations and caveats: Considered underestimates were the diversity estimates obtained from one million T cells. The lack of PBMC sorting stopped any conclusive naive versus antigen-experienced comparison.

Alongside a J-beta primer mix, a sample-barcoded 5' primer served in a second PCR lasting 7 to 11 cycles. Each CDR3 protein is one row after TCRdb ran MiXCR on the 5' RACE reads. The table records about 1.5 million distinct CDR3 sequences, less than 45% of them present only once. There are a few counts of this clonotype. What it recognizes is unknown. Trimming removed 2 bases at V and 6 bases at J, with 15 bases between. Germline lookup yields CDR1 SGHRS and CDR2 YFSETQ. This CDR3 is 15 amino acids long. Researchers report isolating at least 6 million PBMCs per sample. The rearrangement links TRBV5-1 to TRBJ2-1; no reliable D call. This TCR came from a woman aged 18-29 years in good health. Material for sequencing was blood. The CDR3 is CASSFQALRSNEQFF. The DNA of the CDR3 is TGCGCCAGCAGCTTCCAAGCGCTACGGTCCAATGAGCAGTTCTTC.